The T cell receptor (beta chain) under discussion was sequenced for a study of human T cells and chemical hapten exposure. The wider study: A 2 cm by 2 cm inner upper arm patch received 2% DPC for sensitization.

Individual cDNA molecules had unique molecular identifiers attached to them by the library. TCRdb used MiXCR to reprocess the RACE reads, holding one entry per CDR3 protein. The table records approximately 400,000 distinct CDR3 sequences, less than 6.5% of them present only once. Ten or more counts support this clonotype. With 4 bases clipped from V and 3 bases from J, the junction kept 7 bases outside the gene matches. Germline CDR1 is MDHEN and CDR2 is SYDVKM. There are 15 residues in the CDR3. The time point was: pre-sensitization, week 0. Treatment described: therapeutic diphenylcyclopropenone sensitization with weekly scalp DPC. Each patch test followed a blood draw. Donors, patients with alopecia ranging from 18 to 70 years old and judged suitable for DPC, provided samples.

The chain recombines TRBV28 with TRBJ2-5, with 8 bases lining up with TRBD1. This specimen consisted of whole blood, obtained in connection with sensitization to the hapten diphenylcyclopropenone (DPC). The receptor was derived from a woman between 50 and 59 years old with alopecia areata. Some clones in this sample may be carry-over from other donors' samples. The CDR3 nucleotides are TGTGCCAGCAGTTCCCCCGCAGGGGGCGAAGAGACCCAGTACTTC. Its translation: CASSSPAGGEETQYF. Full variable domain (missing parts from reference TRBV28 and TRBJ2-5): DVKVTQSSRYLVKRTGEKVFLECVQDMDHENMFWYRQDPGLGLRLIYFSYDVKMKEKGDIPEGYSVSREKKERFSLILESASTNQTSMYLCASSSPAGGEETQYFGPGTRLLVL.